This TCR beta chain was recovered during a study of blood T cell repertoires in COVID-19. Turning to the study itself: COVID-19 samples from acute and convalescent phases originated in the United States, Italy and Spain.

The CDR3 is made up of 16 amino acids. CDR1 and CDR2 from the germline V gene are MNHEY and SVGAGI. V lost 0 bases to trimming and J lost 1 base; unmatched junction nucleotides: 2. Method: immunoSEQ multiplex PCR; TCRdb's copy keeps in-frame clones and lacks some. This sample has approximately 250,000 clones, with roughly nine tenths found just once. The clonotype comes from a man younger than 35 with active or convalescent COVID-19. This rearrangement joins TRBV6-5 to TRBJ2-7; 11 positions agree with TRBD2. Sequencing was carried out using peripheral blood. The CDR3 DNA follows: TGTGCCAGCAGTTACTCACTAGCGGGAGTTTCCTACGAGCAGTACTTC. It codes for CASSYSLAGVSYEQYF.